Presented here are 22 T cell receptor beta chains from one specimen sequenced in a study of T cell changes during pregnancy in multiple sclerosis. Clones were read by immunoSEQ multiplex PCR, and TCRdb kept only the in-frame ones, dropping some. The profile shows about 62,000 clones, approximately 93% of them singletons. Sequencing used CD8+ T cells from peripheral blood mononuclear cells, obtained in the second trimester of pregnancy. The receptors come from a female donor with multiple sclerosis, enrolled in a pregnancy study.

V usage is TRBV15 and J usage is TRBJ1-5, with 8 bases identical to TRBD1. V was pared by 5 bases and J by 6 bases, with 6 bases of the junction left unmatched. CDR1 LNHNV and CDR2 YYDKDF come from the germline V gene (reference sequence). The CDR3 runs 14 residues. DNA of the CDR3: TGTGCCACCAGCCCCAGGGGGCGTGGTCAGCCCCAGCATTTT. The encoded protein is CATSPRGRGQPQHF.

This chain links TRBV7-2 with TRBJ2-7; 10 nucleotides match TRBD2. With V trimmed by 5 bases and J by 3 bases, 4 bases remained unmatched. This CDR3 has 14 amino acids. Germline assignment: CDR1 SGHTA and CDR2 FQGNSA. Written as DNA, the CDR3 is TGTGCCAGCAGCCAACGACTAGCGGGCTACGAGCAGTACTTC. Its protein product is CASSQRLAGYEQYF.

This clone was observed once. The identical CDR3 is also encoded by other nucleotide sequences in the sample. The CDR3 DNA sequence: TGTGCCAGCAGCCGAACAGGGGTGGGCCAGCCCCAGCATTTT. Residues: CASSRTGVGQPQHF. V usage is TRBV27 and J usage is TRBJ1-5; 7 positions agree with TRBD1. Germline values: CDR1 MNHEY, CDR2 SMNVEV (reference sequence). There are 14 residues in the CDR3. J was trimmed by 7 bases and V by 6 bases; bases with no gene match: 9.

This sequence joins TRBV4-1 and TRBJ2-5, with a weak D call TRBD2 (6 bases). V was pared by 3 bases and J by 4 bases, with 12 bases between. The CDR3 totals 14 residues. Germline V gene sequence: CDR1 MGHRA, CDR2 YSYEKL. The CDR3 protein is CASSQETGLETQYF. The CDR3, as DNA: TGCGCCAGCAGCCAGGAAACGGGACTAGAGACCCAGTACTTC.

The CDR3 nucleotides read TGTGCCAGCAGCTTGGCGGGGAGGGGGGGGCAAGAGACCCAGTACTTC. Translated: CASSLAGRGGQETQYF. The rearrangement joins TRBV7-9 to TRBJ2-5, with D tentatively TRBD2 (7 bases). CDR3 length: 16 residues. Between the trimmed V and J ends, which lost 3 bases and 2 bases, there was a span of 16 bases. Germline V gene data show CDR1 as SEHNR and CDR2 as FQNEAQ (reference sequence).

The chain carries TRBV27 and TRBJ1-2, with D possibly being TRBD1 (5 bases). With 4 bases removed from V and 6 bases from J, the gap between germline ends came to 21 bases. The length of the CDR3 is 16 residues. In germline, CDR1 is MNHEY, CDR2 SMNVEV (reference sequence). CDR3 bases: TGTGCCAGCAGTTCGGGGGTGGCAGGCCGACTTAATGGCTACACCTTC. As protein: CASSSGVAGRLNGYTF.

V and J are TRBV4-3 and TRBJ2-4, with 9 bases matching TRBD1. Unmatched junction bases numbered 6, after V lost 1 base and J lost 8 bases. The CDR3 covers 15 residues. CDR1 and CDR2 from the germline V gene are LGHNA and YSLEER. CDR3 bases: TGCGCCAGCAGCCAAGGGACAGGGGAGGCAGACATTCAGTACTTC. It codes for CASSQGTGEADIQYF.

The V call is TRBV27, the J call TRBJ2-1, with TRBD1 as a possible D gene (6 bases). V lost 6 bases and J lost 0, with 15 bases in between. The CDR3 runs 16 residues. From germline, CDR1 is MNHEY and CDR2 SMNVEV (reference sequence). The CDR3 nucleotides read TGTGCCAGCAGCGAACAGGGCTTTAGCTCCTACAATGAGCAGTTCTTC. Its protein product is CASSEQGFSSYNEQFF.

This chain joins TRBV5-4 and TRBJ2-2, with 7 bases matching TRBD1. The CDR3 is 15 residues long. Germline CDR1 reads SGHNT; CDR2 reads YYREEE (reference sequence). The junction had 4 bases not matched to a gene; V was cut back by 4 bases and J by 1 base. The CDR3 region is CASSLWTGNTGELFF. CDR3 coding DNA: TGTGCCAGCAGCCTATGGACAGGGAACACCGGGGAGCTGTTTTTT. Combining the CDR3 with reference TRBV5-4 and TRBJ2-2 gives the whole variable domain ETGVTQSPTHLIKTRGQQVTLRCSSQSGHNTVSWYQQALGQGPQFIFQYYREEENGRGNFPPRFSGLQFPNYSSELNVNALELDDSALYLCASSLWTGNTGELFFGEGSRLTVL.

The J gene is TRBJ2-1, the V gene TRBV9; D is uncertain. Germline assignment: CDR1 SGDLS and CDR2 YYNGEE. Trimming took off 0 bases at V and 4 bases at J, with 5 bases between the two ends. The length of the CDR3 is 13 residues. CDR3 in DNA: TGTGCCAGCAGCGTAGGGGCTTACAATGAGCAGTTCTTC. This codes for CASSVGAYNEQFF.

The chain recombines TRBV19 with TRBJ2-1, with TRBD2 matching 11 bases. Germline V gene sequence: CDR1 LNHDA, CDR2 SQIVND (reference sequence). The CDR3 is made up of 16 amino acids. V dropped 2 bases and J dropped 4; count of bases not matched to a gene: 4. The CDR3 DNA is TGTGCCAGTAGTATAATACCTAGCGGGAGGTACAATGAGCAGTTCTTC. Translated, it gives CASSIIPSGRYNEQFF.

V is TRBV29-1 and J is TRBJ2-2, with 7 bases identical to TRBD1. CDR3 length: 13 residues. The germline gives CDR1 SQVTM, CDR2 ANQGSEA. V lost 5 bases, J lost 5 bases, and 5 bases stayed unmatched. CDR3 region: CSVKGARTGELFF. The CDR3 region has the DNA TGCAGCGTTAAGGGGGCGCGAACCGGGGAGCTGTTTTTT.

J is TRBJ2-1 and V is TRBV4-2; TRBD2 matches 13 bases. V lost 4 bases and J lost 4; bases outside the gene matches: 4. The CDR3 is made up of 16 amino acids. Germline CDR1 is LGHNA and CDR2 is YNFKEQ. CDR3 amino acids: CASSLPGLAGYNEQFF. CDR3 nucleotide sequence: TGTGCCAGCAGCCTTCCGGGACTAGCGGGATACAATGAGCAGTTCTTC.

The rearrangement uses TRBV11-2 and TRBJ1-5; no definite D call. The ends were cut back, 1 base at V and 3 bases at J, with 22 bases in the middle. The length of the CDR3 is 19 residues. Germline assignment: CDR1 SGHAT and CDR2 FQNNGV. CDR3 DNA sequence: TGTGCCAGCAGCTTAGGATTTGGTACGGCCGGGTTGTTCAATCAGCCCCAGCATTTT. It is translated as CASSLGFGTAGLFNQPQHF.

This clone was counted a single time. The chain carries TRBV7-6 and TRBJ2-1, with D maybe TRBD2 (6 bases). V gave up 1 base and J gave up 8 bases, with 18 bases separating them. CDR1 and CDR2 from the germline V gene are SGHVS and FNYEAQ. This CDR3 spans 16 amino acids. The CDR3 nucleotides read TGTGCCAGCAGCTTAGAACTAGCCCCCTTGAGGTATGAGCAGTTCTTC. It specifies CASSLELAPLRYEQFF.

The chain is built from TRBV5-5 and TRBJ2-7; 8 bases map to TRBD1. Trimming at V came to 1 base and at J to 5 bases, leaving 5 bases not matched to a gene. Germline CDR1 is SGHKS and CDR2 is YYEKEE (reference sequence). CDR3 length: 14 residues. The CDR3 sequence is CASSLQTGDDEQYF. In DNA form, the CDR3 reads TGTGCCAGCAGCTTGCAGACAGGGGACGACGAGCAGTACTTC.

CDR3 sequence (DNA): TGTGCCAGCAGCTTAGGTGGTCCTGAGCCCACAGATACGCAGTATTTT. Its protein product is CASSLGGPEPTDTQYF. This chain joins TRBV7-3 and TRBJ2-3; D is uncertain. Per germline, CDR1 SGHTA and CDR2 FQGTGA. The CDR3 runs 16 residues. V lost 2 bases and J 2 bases, leaving 14 bases between the germline ends. The variable domain in full, with the rest retrieved from reference TRBV7-3 and TRBJ2-3, is GAGVSQTPSNKVTEKGKYVELRCDPISGHTALYWYRQSLGQGPEFLIYFQGTGAADDSGLPNDRFFAVRPEGSVSTLKIQRTERGDSAVYLCASSLGGPEPTDTQYFGPGTRLTVL.

This rearrangement joins TRBV2 to TRBJ1-3; TRBD1 is a possible D gene (5 bases). V was shortened by 5 bases and J by 4 bases, with 21 bases between the two germline ends. Germline values: CDR1 SNHLY, CDR2 FYNNEI. The CDR3 is 17 amino acids. This CDR3 is CASSTMMALGGGNTIYF. The CDR3 DNA follows: TGTGCCAGCAGTACCATGATGGCTTTGGGGGGAGGAAACACCATATATTTT.

The chain has TRBV6-6 and TRBJ2-1; D uncertain. V gave up 5 bases and J gave up 11 bases, with 16 bases separating them. Germline V gene lookup returns CDR1 MNHNY and CDR2 SVGAGI (reference sequence). This CDR3 spans 13 amino acids. CDR3 loop: CASSITLGQKQFF. The CDR3 DNA sequence: TGTGCCAGCAGTATCACTCTCGGTCAAAAGCAGTTCTTC.

The chain recombines TRBV7-2 with TRBJ2-2, with 16 bases identical to TRBD2. The germline gives CDR1 SGHTA, CDR2 FQGNSA. This CDR3 spans 18 amino acids. V dropped 3 bases and J dropped 7; count of bases not matched to a gene: 8. The CDR3 region is CASSFRPGLAGGLGELFF. CDR3 DNA: TGTGCCAGCAGCTTCAGACCGGGACTAGCGGGAGGGCTCGGGGAGCTGTTTTTT.

The genes are TRBV9 and TRBJ2-1; 10 nucleotides agree with TRBD2. Germline CDR1 reads SGDLS; CDR2 reads YYNGEE. V shed 4 bases, J shed 4 bases, and the junction held 5 bases outside the gene matches. The CDR3 runs to 15 residues. The CDR3 sequence: CASSLGLAAYNEQFF. The CDR3 DNA sequence: TGTGCCAGCAGCCTAGGACTAGCGGCGTACAATGAGCAGTTCTTC.

The chain carries TRBV5-5 and TRBJ1-1; a possible D gene is TRBD1 (5 bases). Trimming took 3 bases from V and 0 from J, leaving 12 bases between them. Germline assignment: CDR1 SGHKS and CDR2 YYEKEE (reference sequence). The CDR3 runs to 15 residues. The CDR3, as DNA: TGTGCCAGCAGCTCGCACGGGGGGGTGAACACTGAAGCTTTCTTT. Its translation is CASSSHGGVNTEAFF.